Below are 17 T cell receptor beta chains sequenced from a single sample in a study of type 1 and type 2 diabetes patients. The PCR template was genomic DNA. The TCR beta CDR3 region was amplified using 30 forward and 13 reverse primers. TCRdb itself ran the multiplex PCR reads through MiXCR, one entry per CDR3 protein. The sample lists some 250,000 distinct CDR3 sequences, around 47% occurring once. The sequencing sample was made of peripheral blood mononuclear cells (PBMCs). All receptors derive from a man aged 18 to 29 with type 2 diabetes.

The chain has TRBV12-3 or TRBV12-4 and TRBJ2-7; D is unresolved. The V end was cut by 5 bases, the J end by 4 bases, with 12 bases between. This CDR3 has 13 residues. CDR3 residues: CASSAASGYEQYF. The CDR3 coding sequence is TGTGCCAGCAGTGCGGCCTCGGGTTACGAGCAGTACTTC.

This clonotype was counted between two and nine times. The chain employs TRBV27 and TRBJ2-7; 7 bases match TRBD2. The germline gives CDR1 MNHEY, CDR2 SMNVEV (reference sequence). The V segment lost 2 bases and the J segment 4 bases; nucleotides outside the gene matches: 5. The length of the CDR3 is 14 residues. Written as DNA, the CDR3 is TGTGCCAGCAGTTTAACCGGGACTACGTACGAGCAGTACTTC. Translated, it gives CASSLTGTTYEQYF.

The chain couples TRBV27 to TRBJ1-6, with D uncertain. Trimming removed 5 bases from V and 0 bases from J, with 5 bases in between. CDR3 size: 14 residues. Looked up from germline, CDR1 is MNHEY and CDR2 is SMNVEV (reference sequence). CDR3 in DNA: TGTGCCAGCAGTGGCAGCTCCTATAATTCACCCCTCCACTTT. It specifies CASSGSSYNSPLHF.

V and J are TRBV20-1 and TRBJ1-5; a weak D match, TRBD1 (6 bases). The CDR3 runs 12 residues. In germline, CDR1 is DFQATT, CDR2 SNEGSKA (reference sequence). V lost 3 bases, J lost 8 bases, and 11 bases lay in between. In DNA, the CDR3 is TGCAGTGCTAGTACGGGGGCGGAGCCCCAGCATTTT. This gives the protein CSASTGAEPQHF.

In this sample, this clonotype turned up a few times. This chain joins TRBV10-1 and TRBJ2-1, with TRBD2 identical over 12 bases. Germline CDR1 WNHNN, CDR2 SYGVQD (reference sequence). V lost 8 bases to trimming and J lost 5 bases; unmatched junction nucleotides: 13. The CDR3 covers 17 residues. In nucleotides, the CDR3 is TGCGCCAGCCCAGGGGACTCTAGCGGGAGGGATGACAATGAGCAGTTCTTC. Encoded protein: CASPGDSSGRDDNEQFF.

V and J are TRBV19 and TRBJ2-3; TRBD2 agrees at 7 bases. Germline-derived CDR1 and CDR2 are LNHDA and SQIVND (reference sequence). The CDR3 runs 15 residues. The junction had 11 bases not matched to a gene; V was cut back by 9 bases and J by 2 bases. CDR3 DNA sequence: TGTGCCAGCAGCGTTGGGACTACCAACACAGATACGCAGTATTTT. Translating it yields CASSVGTTNTDTQYF.

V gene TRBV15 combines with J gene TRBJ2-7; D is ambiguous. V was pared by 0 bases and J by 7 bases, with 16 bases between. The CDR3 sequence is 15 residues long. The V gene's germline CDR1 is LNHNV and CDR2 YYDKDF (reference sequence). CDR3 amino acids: CATSRDVAGTGEQYF. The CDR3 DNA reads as TGTGCCACCAGCAGAGATGTGGCAGGTACTGGGGAGCAGTACTTC.

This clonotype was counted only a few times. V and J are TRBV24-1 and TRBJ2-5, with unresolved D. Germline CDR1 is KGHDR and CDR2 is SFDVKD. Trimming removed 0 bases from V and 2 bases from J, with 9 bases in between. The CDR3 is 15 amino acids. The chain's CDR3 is CATSDLGSGQETQYF. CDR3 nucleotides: TGTGCCACCAGTGATTTGGGGTCCGGACAAGAGACCCAGTACTTC.

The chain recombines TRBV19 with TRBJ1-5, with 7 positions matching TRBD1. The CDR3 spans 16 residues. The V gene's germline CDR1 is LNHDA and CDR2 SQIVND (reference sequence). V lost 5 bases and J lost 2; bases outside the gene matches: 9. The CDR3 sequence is CASSEGAADGNQPQHF. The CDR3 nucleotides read TGTGCCAGTAGTGAGGGGGCGGCCGATGGCAATCAGCCCCAGCATTTT.

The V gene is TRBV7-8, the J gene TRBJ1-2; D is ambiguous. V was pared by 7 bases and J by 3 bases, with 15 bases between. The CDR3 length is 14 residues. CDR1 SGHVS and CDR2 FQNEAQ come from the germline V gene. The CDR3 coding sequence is TGTGCCAGCACGAAAGACACCTTTTACTATGGCTACACCTTC. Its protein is CASTKDTFYYGYTF. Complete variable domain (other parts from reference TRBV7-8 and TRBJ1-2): GAGVSQSPRYKVAKRGQDVALRCDPISGHVSLFWYQQALGQGPEFLTYFQNEAQLDKSGLPSDRFFAERPEGSVSTLKIQRTQQEDSAVYLCASTKDTFYYGYTFGSGTRLTVV.

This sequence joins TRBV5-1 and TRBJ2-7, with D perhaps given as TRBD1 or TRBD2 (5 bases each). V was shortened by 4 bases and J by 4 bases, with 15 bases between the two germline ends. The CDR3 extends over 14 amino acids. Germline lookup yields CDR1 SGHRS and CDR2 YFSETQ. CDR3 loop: CASSPGPTGYEQYF. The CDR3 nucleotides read TGCGCCAGCAGCCCGGGGCCAACCGGATACGAGCAGTACTTC.

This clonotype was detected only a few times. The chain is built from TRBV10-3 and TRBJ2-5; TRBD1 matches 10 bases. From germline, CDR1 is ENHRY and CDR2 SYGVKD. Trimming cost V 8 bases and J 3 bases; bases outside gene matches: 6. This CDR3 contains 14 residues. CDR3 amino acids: CAIGKGTGEETQYF. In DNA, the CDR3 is TGTGCCATCGGGAAAGGGACAGGGGAAGAGACCCAGTACTTC.

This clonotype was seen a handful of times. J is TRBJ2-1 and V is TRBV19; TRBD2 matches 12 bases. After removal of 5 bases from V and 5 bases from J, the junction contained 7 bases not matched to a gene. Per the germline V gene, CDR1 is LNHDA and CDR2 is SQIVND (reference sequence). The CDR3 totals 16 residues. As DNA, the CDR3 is TGTGCCAGTAGTCTCACCGGGACTAGCGGGCACAATGAGCAGTTCTTC. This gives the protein CASSLTGTSGHNEQFF.

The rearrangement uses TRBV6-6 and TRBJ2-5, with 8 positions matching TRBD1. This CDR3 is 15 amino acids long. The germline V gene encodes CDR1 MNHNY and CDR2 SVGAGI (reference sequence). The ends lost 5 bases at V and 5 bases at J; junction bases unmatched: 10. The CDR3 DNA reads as TGTGCCAGCAGTGAGGGGCAGGGGGCCTGGGAGACCCAGTACTTC. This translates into CASSEGQGAWETQYF.

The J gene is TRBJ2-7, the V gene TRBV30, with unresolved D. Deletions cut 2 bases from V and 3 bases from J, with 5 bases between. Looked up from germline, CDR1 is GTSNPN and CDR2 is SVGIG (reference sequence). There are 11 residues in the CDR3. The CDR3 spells CAWSQLYEQYF. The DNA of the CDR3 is TGTGCCTGGAGTCAACTCTACGAGCAGTACTTC.

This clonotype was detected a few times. The CDR3 sequence: CASSSQSNTEAFF. CDR3 in DNA: TGTGCCAGCAGTTCCCAGTCGAACACTGAAGCTTTCTTT. The gene calls are TRBV12-3 or TRBV12-4 and TRBJ1-1, with D hard to call. Trimming shortened V by 4 bases and J by 1 base, and 7 bases separated the two germline ends. The CDR3 length is 13 residues.

The CDR3 spells CASSETGQPQHF. The CDR3 bases are TGTGCCAGCAGTGAAACGGGGCAGCCCCAGCATTTT. The chain employs TRBV2 and TRBJ1-5; the D is unclear. Trimming removed 2 bases at V and 7 bases at J, with 6 bases between. The V gene's germline CDR1 is SNHLY and CDR2 FYNNEI. CDR3 length equals 12 residues.